The clone carrying this T cell receptor (beta chain) came up once. TCRdb keeps only in-frame clones here, not all; method: immunoSEQ multiplex PCR. Seen here are 200,000 to 250,000 clones, roughly 75% observed once, and the top ten hold 7.2%. The data were obtained in a study of blood T cell repertoires in COVID-19. Sequencing used peripheral blood. The source of this sequence is a woman in her 70s with acute or convalescent COVID-19.

CDR3: CASRGENRGAAFF. Written as DNA, the CDR3 is TGTGCCAGCAGAGGGGAGAACAGGGGAGCGGCTTTCTTT. This rearrangement joins TRBV2 to TRBJ1-1; 7 positions agree with TRBD1. Germline V gene sequence: CDR1 SNHLY, CDR2 FYNNEI. Trimming at V came to 6 bases and at J to 11 bases, leaving 12 bases not matched to a gene. The CDR3 is 13 amino acids.